This T cell receptor (beta chain) was retrieved from a study of blood T cell repertoires in COVID-19. The repertoire was sequenced with immunoSEQ multiplex PCR; TCRdb's copy has only in-frame clones and lacks some. This repertoire shows around 430,000 clones, approximately 87% found once; its top ten account for about 10%. V lost 0 bases and J 2 bases, leaving 14 bases between the germline ends. The CDR3 sequence is 17 residues long. Germline CDR1 reads ENHRY; CDR2 reads SYGVKD. Sequencing was carried out using PBMCs or T cells enriched from blood (not recorded which). V usage is TRBV10-3 and J usage is TRBJ1-5; a weak D match, TRBD1 (6 bases). The sequence came from a woman aged 45-59 years who had recovered from COVID-19. Here the CDR3 reads CAISESIMGAGNQPQHF. CDR3 sequence (DNA): TGTGCCATCAGTGAGTCGATTATGGGGGCTGGCAATCAGCCCCAGCATTTT.